In its sample, the clone carrying this TCR beta chain was seen many times. Antigen specificity is unknown. TCRdb reprocessed the RT-PCR reads with MiXCR, giving one entry per CDR3 protein. The table shows under 750,000 distinct CDR3 sequences, with about 12% occurring only once. The CDR3 length is 12 residues. Trimming pared 1 base from V and 5 bases from J, leaving 5 bases between. The germline gives CDR1 LGHNA, CDR2 YSLEER. The source of the sample is a study of response to subunit inactivated influenza vaccine. The study's findings and limits: Every seasonal influenza vaccination brings in few new T cells, the authors suggested.

V gene TRBV4-3 combines with J gene TRBJ1-2; D remains ambiguous. The TCR originated in a man in his forties or fifties who received an inactivated influenza vaccine. Material: PBMCs from blood, obtained on the day of vaccination. The CDR3 sequence: CASSQGDYGYTF. CDR3 sequence (DNA): TGCGCCAGCAGCCAAGGGGATTATGGCTACACCTTC.